The 28 T cell receptor beta chains below were found in one sample sequenced in a study of technical replicates of blood from four donors. Some clones are missing from TCRdb's copy, which holds only in-frame ones; the method was immunoSEQ multiplex PCR. The table lists about 83,000 clones, about 90% of them singletons. The sequenced material came from T cells isolated from PBMCs. Every receptor here comes from a human donor in good health.

The chain links TRBV4-1 to TRBJ2-1; D unresolved. Germline CDR1 and CDR2: MGHRA and YSYEKL. The CDR3 runs 14 residues. V lost 3 bases and J 9 bases, leaving 15 bases between the germline ends. CDR3 sequence: CASSHSSIRSEQFF. CDR3 nucleotides: TGCGCCAGCAGCCACTCTTCGATTAGGAGTGAGCAGTTCTTC.

V and J are TRBV7-5 and TRBJ1-6; TRBD1, the D gene given by the table, was not confirmed from the DNA. TRBV7-5 is assigned pseudogene status. This CDR3 region has 15 residues. The CDR3 loop reads CVRSLIWDRVSPLHF. CDR3 bases: TGTGTCAGAAGCCTGATCTGGGACAGGGTTTCACCCCTCCACTTT.

The chain joins TRBV5-1 to TRBJ2-1, with 13 positions matching TRBD2. The V segment lost 0 bases and the J segment 8 bases; nucleotides outside the gene matches: 8. The CDR3 length is 17 residues. Germline V gene lookup returns CDR1 SGHRS and CDR2 YFSETQ. CDR3 region: CASSLVPTSGGADEQFF. CDR3 in DNA: TGCGCCAGCAGCTTGGTCCCTACTAGCGGGGGGGCGGATGAGCAGTTCTTC.

This chain links TRBV7-3 with TRBJ1-1; TRBD1 might be the D (6 bases). V shed 1 base and J shed 3 bases, with 9 bases lying between them. Germline V gives CDR1 SGHTA, CDR2 FQGTGA. This CDR3 comprises 14 residues. The CDR3 sequence is CASSLRSGDTEAFF. CDR3 sequence (DNA): TGTGCCAGCAGCTTAAGATCAGGGGACACTGAAGCTTTCTTT.

The J gene is TRBJ2-5, the V gene TRBV28, with D perhaps TRBD1 (6 bases). CDR3 length: 17 residues. Germline V lookup: CDR1 MDHEN, CDR2 SYDVKM. V lost 5 bases and J lost 7, with 26 bases in between. Here the CDR3 DNA reads TGTGCCAGCAGTCCGCCCGACAGGAACCCTACCTTACGGACCCAGTACTTC. Translating it yields CASSPPDRNPTLRTQYF.

In DNA form, the CDR3 reads TGTGCCAGCAGGGACAGGGGGGGAACCTACGAGCAGTACTTC. Its translation is CASRDRGGTYEQYF. The chain joins TRBV6-5 to TRBJ2-7; 10 nucleotides match TRBD1. With V trimmed by 6 bases and J by 2 bases, 4 bases remained unmatched. This CDR3 contains 14 residues. Germline V lookup: CDR1 MNHEY, CDR2 SVGAGI.

The CDR3 sequence: CAITTGSLQIYEQYF. The CDR3 nucleotides are TGTGCCATCACTACAGGGTCCCTACAGATCTACGAGCAGTACTTC. The rearrangement joins TRBV2 to TRBJ2-7; D is perhaps TRBD1 (6 bases). CDR3 length equals 15 residues. Germline CDR1 is SNHLY and CDR2 is FYNNEI. The V end was cut by 10 bases, the J end by 3 bases, with 22 bases between.

The chain recombines TRBV28 with TRBJ2-7, with 9 positions matching TRBD2. CDR1 MDHEN and CDR2 SYDVKM come from the germline V gene. J gave up 6 bases and V 2 bases, and 11 bases lay outside the gene matches. The CDR3 loop spans 16 amino acids. The CDR3 region is CASSLISGGPQGEQYF. The CDR3 bases are TGTGCCAGCAGTTTAATCAGCGGGGGGCCGCAGGGCGAGCAGTACTTC.

The chain couples TRBV29-1 to TRBJ2-3, with TRBD2 matching over 9 bases. CDR3 length: 14 amino acids. Germline V gene data show CDR1 as SQVTM and CDR2 as ANQGSEA. Trimming cost V 5 bases and J 6 bases; bases outside gene matches: 9. CDR3 region: CSVSFGTSKDTQYF. In DNA, the CDR3 is TGCAGCGTTTCGTTCGGGACTAGCAAGGATACGCAGTATTTT.

The genes are TRBV28 and TRBJ2-5; 8 positions agree with TRBD1. The J segment lost 2 bases and the V segment lost 5 bases, leaving 7 bases of the junction unmatched. Per germline, CDR1 MDHEN and CDR2 SYDVKM. CDR3 length equals 15 residues. CDR3 amino acids: CASSGLNRGQETQYF. CDR3 nucleotides: TGTGCCAGCAGTGGTCTAAACAGGGGGCAAGAGACCCAGTACTTC.

V and J are TRBV6-5 and TRBJ1-2, with TRBD1 identical over 11 bases. The CDR3 covers 15 residues. Germline trimming cut 0 bases from V and 8 bases from J; bases unmatched to any gene: 5. The germline CDR1 and CDR2 sequences are MNHEY and SVGAGI. The CDR3 sequence is CASSYSGQGARGYTF. As DNA, the CDR3 is TGTGCCAGCAGTTACTCTGGACAGGGGGCGCGGGGCTACACCTTC.

The chain employs TRBV2 and TRBJ2-1; 8 bases map to TRBD2. The CDR3 is 15 amino acids. The V gene's germline CDR1 is SNHLY and CDR2 FYNNEI. V shed 6 bases, J shed 0 bases, and the junction held 4 bases outside the gene matches. CDR3 residues: CASRIAGGSYNEQFF. The CDR3 coding sequence is TGTGCCAGCAGGATCGCGGGGGGCTCCTACAATGAGCAGTTCTTC.

The chain has TRBV2 and TRBJ2-1, with D possibly being TRBD1 (5 bases). Germline assignment: CDR1 SNHLY and CDR2 FYNNEI. This CDR3 is built from 12 residues. The ends were cut back, 6 bases at V and 8 bases at J, with 11 bases in the middle. The CDR3 protein is CASRGLEDEQFF. The DNA for the CDR3 is TGTGCCAGCAGGGGGCTGGAAGATGAGCAGTTCTTC.

The chain has TRBV28 and TRBJ1-1, with 9 nucleotides matching TRBD1. The germline gives CDR1 MDHEN, CDR2 SYDVKM. After removal of 6 bases from V and 4 bases from J, the junction contained 9 bases not matched to a gene. The CDR3 consists of 15 residues. CDR3 sequence (DNA): TGTGCCAGCAGGGAAATACAGGGGGCCGGCACTGAAGCTTTCTTT. Protein product: CASREIQGAGTEAFF. Full variable domain (missing parts from reference TRBV28 and TRBJ1-1): DVKVTQSSRYLVKRTGEKVFLECVQDMDHENMFWYRQDPGLGLRLIYFSYDVKMKEKGDIPEGYSVSREKKERFSLILESASTNQTSMYLCASREIQGAGTEAFFGQGTRLTVV.

V and J are TRBV7-2 and TRBJ2-5; TRBD2 matches 9 bases. The CDR3 spans 14 residues. The germline CDR1 and CDR2 sequences are SGHTA and FQGNSA. The V gene end was trimmed by 1 base and the J gene end by 7 bases; junction bases not matched to a gene: 4. The DNA of the CDR3 is TGTGCCAGCAGCTTAGATCCAGCGGGAGGGACCCAGTACTTC. Its protein is CASSLDPAGGTQYF. Filled out from reference TRBV7-2 and TRBJ2-5, the complete variable domain reads GAGVSQSPSNKVTEKGKDVELRCDPISGHTALYWYRQSLGQGLEFLIYFQGNSAPDKSGLPSDRFSAERTGGSVSTLTIQRTQQEDSAVYLCASSLDPAGGTQYFGPGTRLLVL.

V usage is TRBV4-1 and J usage is TRBJ2-1; the match to TRBD2 covers 8 bases. Trimming at V came to 0 bases and at J to 2 bases, leaving 6 bases not matched to a gene. Germline V lookup: CDR1 MGHRA, CDR2 YSYEKL. The CDR3 is made up of 17 amino acids. The CDR3 DNA sequence: TGCGCCAGCAGCCAAGAAGGACTACTAGCGGCCTACAATGAGCAGTTCTTC. As protein: CASSQEGLLAAYNEQFF.

V and J are TRBV5-1 and TRBJ2-3, with TRBD1 matching over 9 bases. V shed 7 bases and J 6 bases; nucleotides not matched to a gene: 6. The CDR3 loop spans 13 amino acids. Germline values: CDR1 SGHRS, CDR2 YFSETQ. CDR3 amino acids: CASQYRGHDTQYF. CDR3 DNA: TGCGCCAGCCAATACAGGGGGCACGATACGCAGTATTTT.

The V call is TRBV11-3, the J call TRBJ2-7; 7 bases map to TRBD2. CDR1 is SGHNT and CDR2 is YENEEA in the germline V gene. With V trimmed by 3 bases and J by 0 bases, 2 bases remained unmatched. The length of the CDR3 is 14 residues. The CDR3, as DNA: TGTGCCAGCAGCTTTCCGGGAGGCTCCTACGAGCAGTACTTC. It is translated as CASSFPGGSYEQYF.

The rearrangement links TRBV5-1 to TRBJ1-2, with 8 bases that match TRBD1. J was trimmed by 5 bases and V by 7 bases; bases with no gene match: 10. Germline V CDR1 and CDR2: SGHRS, YFSETQ. The CDR3 has 14 amino acids. CDR3 sequence reads: CASGFQGAEYGYTF. Here the CDR3 DNA reads TGCGCCAGCGGTTTTCAGGGGGCCGAGTATGGCTACACCTTC.

The chain employs TRBV11-2 and TRBJ2-1; 10 nucleotides line up with TRBD2. Trimming cost V 5 bases and J 3 bases; bases outside gene matches: 7. Germline V gene sequence: CDR1 SGHAT, CDR2 FQNNGV. This CDR3 has 16 amino acids. The CDR3 DNA reads TGTGCCAGCAGCGCCCGCAGGACTAGCGGCTACAATGAGCAGTTCTTC. It encodes CASSARRTSGYNEQFF.

V is TRBV25-1 and J is TRBJ1-6; D gene uncertain. Germline lookup yields CDR1 MGHDK and CDR2 SYGVNS. With 1 base removed from V and 9 bases from J, the gap between germline ends came to 7 bases. There are 13 residues in the CDR3. CDR3 region: CASSESISSPLHF. Here the CDR3 DNA reads TGTGCCAGCAGTGAATCTATATCTTCACCCCTCCACTTT.

The gene calls are TRBV9 and TRBJ2-3; a possible D gene is TRBD1 (5 bases). Per the germline V gene, CDR1 is SGDLS and CDR2 is YYNGEE. The length of the CDR3 is 15 residues. V was shortened by 5 bases and J by 2 bases, with 15 bases between the two germline ends. The CDR3 bases are TGTGCCAGCAGTGTTGGGGCCCAGGACACAGATACGCAGTATTTT. Its protein is CASSVGAQDTDTQYF.

CDR3 protein: CASSLNVGQPQHF. The CDR3 nucleotides read TGTGCCAGCAGCTTAAATGTCGGTCAGCCCCAGCATTTT. The chain uses TRBV7-3 and TRBJ1-5; D uncertain. Germline CDR1 SGHTA, CDR2 FQGTGA. The CDR3 totals 13 residues. V was clipped by 1 base and J by 6 bases, with 7 bases between them.

The chain combines TRBV29-1 with TRBJ2-1, with 11 bases fitting TRBD2. V lost 2 bases and J lost 3; bases outside the gene matches: 3. The CDR3 has 15 amino acids. Germline V gives CDR1 SQVTM, CDR2 ANQGSEA. The CDR3 here is CSVELAGGNYNEQFF. In nucleotides, the CDR3 is TGCAGCGTTGAATTAGCGGGGGGGAACTACAATGAGCAGTTCTTC.

The chain carries TRBV7-6 and TRBJ2-6; TRBD2 aligns across 12 bases. The V gene's germline CDR1 is SGHVS and CDR2 FNYEAQ. This CDR3 contains 19 residues. V gave up 3 bases and J gave up 0 bases; unmatched junction bases: 6. The CDR3 DNA follows: TGTGCCAGCAGCTTGACTAGCGGGAGTTCATTCTCTGGGGCCAACGTCCTGACTTTC. It encodes CASSLTSGSSFSGANVLTF.

DNA for the CDR3: TGTGCCAGCTCACCTCGCTCCGACAGGGAAGGTTCACCCCTCCACTTT. This encodes CASSPRSDREGSPLHF. The chain is built from TRBV18 and TRBJ1-6, with 7 nucleotides matching TRBD1. V lost 3 bases and J lost 9; bases outside the gene matches: 11. The V gene's germline CDR1 is KGHSH and CDR2 LQKENI. There are 16 residues in the CDR3.

The rearrangement joins TRBV6-1 to TRBJ2-7; TRBD2 aligns across 7 bases. V lost 7 bases to trimming and J lost 0 bases; unmatched junction nucleotides: 9. This CDR3 has 15 residues. CDR1 and CDR2 from the germline V gene are MNHNS and SASEGT. DNA for the CDR3: TGTGCCAGCACCAAGGCAAGCGGGAACTCCTACGAGCAGTACTTC. Encoded protein: CASTKASGNSYEQYF.

This clone was seen a single time. This chain connects TRBV5-4 to TRBJ2-6; D perhaps matches TRBD1 (6 bases). Trimming left V 6 bases short and J 0 bases short, with 16 bases between. The germline V gene has CDR1 SGHNT and CDR2 YYREEE (reference sequence). The length of the CDR3 is 17 residues. CDR3 protein: CASTTTGHNSGANVLTF. Here the CDR3 DNA reads TGTGCCAGCACCACAACGGGACACAACTCTGGGGCCAACGTCCTGACTTTC.